Described below is a single TCR beta chain sequence and its context. Its antigen is unknown. The record originates from a study of cytomegalovirus exposure and HLA in healthy donors. Findings and limits, study-wide: Researchers reportedly found TCR beta sequences accurately predicted most subjects' HLA-A and HLA-B alleles. Follow-up analysis found HLA locus-dependent TCR association rates, highest for DRB1 and lowest for HLA-C. Altogether, some 170 TCR beta chains were recorded as cytomegalovirus-associated. V segments that were indistinguishable, TRBV6-2 and TRBV6-3 among them, were omitted from analysis.

The PCR was carried out with 60 Vbeta primers and 13 Jbeta primers. Method: immunoSEQ multiplex PCR; TCRdb's copy keeps in-frame clones and lacks some. The table records under 200,000 clones, approximately 75% of them present only once. V was trimmed by 4 bases and J by 2 bases, leaving 9 bases between them. CDR1 SGHRS and CDR2 YFSETQ come from the germline V gene. This CDR3 contains 13 residues. The receptor comes from a woman aged 18-29 years in good health and CMV-seronegative. Sequencing input: PBMCs. The chain recombines TRBV5-1 with TRBJ2-5, with D possibly TRBD1 on 7 matching bases. CDR3 nucleotide sequence: TGCGCCAGCAGCCCAGGGGGGCAAGAGACCCAGTACTTC. Residues: CASSPGGQETQYF.